The present TCR beta chain was sequenced within a study of blood T cell repertoires in COVID-19. Authors' data handling: Amplification with reference gene primers provided the estimates of nucleated cell counts. The repertoire was sequenced with immunoSEQ multiplex PCR; TCRdb's copy has only in-frame clones and lacks some. V, J and clone size derive from that table, while D and trimming were established from the DNA sequence. The table includes a few hundred thousand clones, 70% to 90% detected once. V shed 3 bases, J shed 10 bases, and the junction held 5 bases outside the gene matches. CDR3 size: 13 residues. Germline assignment: CDR1 LGHDT and CDR2 YNNKEL (reference sequence). Participants were aged roughly 18 to 100 years from more than 20 US areas.

The TCR sequence derives from a woman between 50 and 59 years old who had recovered from COVID-19. The chain has TRBV3-1 (or the pseudogene TRBV3-2) and TRBJ2-1; 8 bases fit TRBD2. Sequenced material: PBMCs or T cells enriched from blood (not recorded which). CDR3 coding DNA: TGTGCCAGCAGCCAGACTAGCGCAAGGGAGCAGTTCTTC. It encodes CASSQTSAREQFF.